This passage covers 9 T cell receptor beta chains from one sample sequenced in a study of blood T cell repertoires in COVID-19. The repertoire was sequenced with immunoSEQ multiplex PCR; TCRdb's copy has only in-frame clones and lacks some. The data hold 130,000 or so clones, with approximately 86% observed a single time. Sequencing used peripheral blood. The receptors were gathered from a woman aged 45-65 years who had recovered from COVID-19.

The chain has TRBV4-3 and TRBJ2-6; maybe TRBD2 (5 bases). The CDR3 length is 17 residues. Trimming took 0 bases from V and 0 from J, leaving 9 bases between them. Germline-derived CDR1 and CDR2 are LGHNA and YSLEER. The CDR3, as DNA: TGCGCCAGCAGCCAAGATATACTAGGCTCTGGGGCCAACGTCCTGACTTTC. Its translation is CASSQDILGSGANVLTF.

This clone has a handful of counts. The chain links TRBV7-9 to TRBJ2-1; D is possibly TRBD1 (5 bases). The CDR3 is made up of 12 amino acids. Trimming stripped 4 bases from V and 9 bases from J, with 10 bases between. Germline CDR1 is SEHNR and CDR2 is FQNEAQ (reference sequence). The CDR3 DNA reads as TGTGCCAGCAGCTCCCTCAGGGTTGAGCAGTTCTTC. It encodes CASSSLRVEQFF.

As DNA, the CDR3 is TGTGCCAGCAGCCCAGCACAGGGGAACACCATATATTTT. It translates to CASSPAQGNTIYF. V and J are TRBV3-1 (or the pseudogene TRBV3-2) and TRBJ1-3; 7 bases map to TRBD1. The J segment lost 7 bases and the V segment lost 4 bases, leaving 4 bases of the junction unmatched. The germline V gene has CDR1 LGHDT and CDR2 YNNKEL (reference sequence). There are 13 residues in the CDR3.

CDR3 DNA sequence: TGTGCCAGCAGTTACTCTCGAGGGATAGGAGTAGCTTTCTTT. Encoded protein: CASSYSRGIGVAFF. The V and J genes are TRBV6-5 and TRBJ1-1; D not resolved. V shed 0 bases and J shed 10 bases, with 15 bases lying between them. The CDR3 covers 14 residues. In germline, CDR1 is MNHEY, CDR2 SVGAGI.

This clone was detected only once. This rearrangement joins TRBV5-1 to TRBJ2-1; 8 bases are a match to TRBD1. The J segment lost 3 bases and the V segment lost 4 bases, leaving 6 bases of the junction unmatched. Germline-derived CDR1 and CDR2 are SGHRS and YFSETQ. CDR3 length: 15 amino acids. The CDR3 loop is CASSTRTGIYNEQFF. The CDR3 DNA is TGCGCCAGCAGCACCAGGACAGGGATCTACAATGAGCAGTTCTTC.

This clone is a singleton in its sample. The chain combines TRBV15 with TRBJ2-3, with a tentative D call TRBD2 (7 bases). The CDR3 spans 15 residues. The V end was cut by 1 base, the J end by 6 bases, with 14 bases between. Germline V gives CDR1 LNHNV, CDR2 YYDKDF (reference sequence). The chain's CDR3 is CATSRVGGGMDTQYF. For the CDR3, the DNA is TGTGCCACCAGCAGAGTAGGGGGGGGCATGGATACGCAGTATTTT.

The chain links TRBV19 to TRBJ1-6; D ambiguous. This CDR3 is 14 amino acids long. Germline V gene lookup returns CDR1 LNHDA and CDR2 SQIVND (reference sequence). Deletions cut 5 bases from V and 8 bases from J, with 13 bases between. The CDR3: CASSPPGNDSPLHF. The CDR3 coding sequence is TGTGCCAGTAGTCCGCCGGGGAACGATTCACCCCTCCACTTT.

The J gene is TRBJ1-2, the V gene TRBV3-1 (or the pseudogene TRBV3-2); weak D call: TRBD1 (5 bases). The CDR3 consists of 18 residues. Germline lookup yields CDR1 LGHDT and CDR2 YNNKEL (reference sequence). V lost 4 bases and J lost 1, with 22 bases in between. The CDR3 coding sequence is TGTGCCAGCAGCCTTGGCAGGGCCTCCCCTACACTTAACTATGGCTACACCTTC. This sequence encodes CASSLGRASPTLNYGYTF.

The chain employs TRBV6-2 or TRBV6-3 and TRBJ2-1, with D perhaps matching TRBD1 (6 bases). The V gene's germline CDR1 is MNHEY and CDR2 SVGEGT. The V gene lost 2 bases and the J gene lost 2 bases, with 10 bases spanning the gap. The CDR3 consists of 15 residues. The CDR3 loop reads CASSYMDRTYNEQFF. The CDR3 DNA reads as TGTGCCAGCAGTTACATGGACAGAACCTACAATGAGCAGTTCTTC.